This T cell receptor beta chain was sequenced for a study of blood T cell repertoires in COVID-19. Study in general: Two negative PCRs, clearance, or symptom resolution had been documented for recovered Cohort 3 donors.

Germline loops: CDR1 SQVTM, CDR2 ANQGSEA. The length of the CDR3 is 13 residues. After removal of 4 bases from V and 4 bases from J, the junction contained 3 bases not matched to a gene. Recruitment covered about two dozen US areas and drew participants whose ages spanned about 18 to 100 years. Cohort placement rested on clinical history that participants reported themselves. Profiled with immunoSEQ multiplex PCR; TCRdb holds only in-frame clones, not every one. The sample gives roughly 150,000 clones, 84% of which show up once; roughly 4.3% is in the top ten. The receptor was isolated from a man aged 45 to 65 in a cohort exposed to, infected with or recovered from COVID-19 (not recorded which). The sequencing input was PBMCs or T cells enriched from blood (not recorded which). This chain uses TRBV29-1 with TRBJ2-2; 7 bases are shared with TRBD1. In DNA, the CDR3 is TGCAGCGTTGGACAGGGTACCACCGGGGAGCTGTTTTTT. It translates to CSVGQGTTGELFF.